Sequencing of this T cell receptor beta chain was carried out in a study of STAT5B mutations in CD4+ large granular lymphocyte leukemia. The study's findings and limits: Patient CD4-sorted repertoires stayed more clonal than healthy ones after leukemic-clone removal.

V was trimmed by 1 base and J by 7 bases, leaving 10 bases between them. The CDR3 covers 12 residues. Germline V gene data show CDR1 as GTSNPN and CDR2 as SVGIG (reference sequence). As regards this clone: Its antigen is unknown.

Repertoires were generated with immunoSEQ multiplex PCR, while TCRdb's copy carries only in-frame clones and drops some. The sample has 23,000 or so clones, 72% seen once. The chain is built from TRBV30 and TRBJ1-2, with D possibly being TRBD1 (5 bases). The clonotype comes from a human donor in good health. The sequenced sample was CD4+ T cells from blood buffy coats. CDR3 loop: CAWSGPGGGYTF. CDR3 sequence (DNA): TGTGCCTGGAGTGGGCCGGGGGGTGGCTACACCTTC.